Below, 22 T cell receptor beta chains from the same sample are listed, as sequenced in a study of T cells in Graves' hyperthyroidism and ophthalmopathy. RNA transcripts yielded amplified TCR beta CDR3 regions. The HTBI primer set drove a first-round RT-PCR of the TCR CDR3. TCRdb re-derived calls from the multiplex PCR reads in MiXCR, one entry per CDR3 protein. The repertoire holds approximately 500,000 distinct CDR3 sequences, with around 45% as singletons. Sequencing input: peripheral blood or thyroid tissue (not recorded which). These receptors originate from a woman aged 18-29 years with Graves' hyperthyroidism.

At least ten counts were recorded for this clonotype. The chain employs TRBV29-1 and TRBJ2-7; D remains unclear. The CDR3 length is 12 residues. In germline, CDR1 is SQVTM, CDR2 ANQGSEA. The V end was cut by 6 bases, the J end by 0 bases, with 9 bases between. DNA of the CDR3: TGCAGCGTGGGCGAAAGCTCCTACGAGCAGTACTTC. Residues: CSVGESSYEQYF.

This clonotype showed up many times. This chain connects TRBV7-2 to TRBJ2-7, with unresolved D. Germline CDR1 SGHTA, CDR2 FQGNSA. This CDR3 region has 12 residues. V was cut by 5 bases and J by 0 bases, with 5 bases left in between. In nucleotides, the CDR3 is TGTGCCAGCAGCGATAGCTCCTACGAGCAGTACTTC. Its protein product is CASSDSSYEQYF.

The J gene is TRBJ2-7, the V gene TRBV7-2; D not certain. Gene TRBJ2-1 matches the end of the DNA better, so the J call may be wrong. Germline CDR1 and CDR2: SGHTA and FQGNSA. This CDR3 comprises 15 residues. The CDR3 nucleotides read TGTGCCAGCAGCTTAGTACCGTCCCCCTACAATGAGCAGTTCTTC. Amino acids: CASSLVPSPYNEQFF.

Only a few counts were recorded for this clonotype. The rearrangement joins TRBV12-5 to TRBJ2-7; D uncertain. The V end was cut by 4 bases, the J end by 2 bases, with 6 bases between. This CDR3 region has 12 residues. The germline gives CDR1 LGHNT, CDR2 FRNRAP. The CDR3 loop is CASGSLAYEQYF. The CDR3 region has the DNA TGTGCTAGTGGTTCCCTCGCCTACGAGCAGTACTTC. The full variable domain, its missing parts supplied by reference TRBV12-5 and TRBJ2-7, is DARVTQTPRHKVTEMGQEVTMRCQPILGHNTVFWYRQTMMQGLELLAYFRNRAPLDDSGMPKDRFSAEMPDATLATLKIQPSEPRDSAVYFCASGSLAYEQYFGPGTRLTVT.

The sample holds many counts of this clonotype. The chain carries TRBV3-1 and TRBJ1-5, with D uncertain. There are 15 residues in the CDR3. Germline assignment: CDR1 LGHDT and CDR2 YNNKEL (reference sequence). V was shortened by 0 bases and J by 7 bases, with 13 bases between the two germline ends. The DNA of the CDR3 is TGTGCCAGCAGCCAAGACAACCTTAACGGCCAGCCCCAGCATTTT. Translating it yields CASSQDNLNGQPQHF.

This clonotype has a count of ten or more. The CDR3 coding sequence is TGCAGCGTTGATGCAGGGGAGAACACCGGGGAGCTGTTTTTT. Its translation: CSVDAGENTGELFF. V is TRBV29-1 and J is TRBJ2-2; D is perhaps TRBD1 (6 bases). Trimming left V 3 bases short and J 1 base short, with 9 bases between. The CDR3 is 14 residues long. The V gene's germline CDR1 is SQVTM and CDR2 ANQGSEA.

This clonotype appeared many times. The rearrangement links TRBV10-3 to TRBJ1-1, with D possibly being TRBD1 (5 bases). The CDR3 length is 14 residues. V lost 5 bases, J lost 0 bases, and 10 bases lay in between. Germline CDR1 reads ENHRY; CDR2 reads SYGVKD. This CDR3 is CAISRDGMNTEAFF. The CDR3 region has the DNA TGTGCCATCAGTCGGGACGGAATGAACACTGAAGCTTTCTTT.

This clonotype was counted at least ten times. The rearrangement links TRBV7-3 to TRBJ1-3, with D possibly TRBD1 on 5 matching bases. The CDR3 has 13 amino acids. The V end was cut by 8 bases, the J end by 2 bases, with 10 bases between. The V gene's germline CDR1 is SGHTA and CDR2 FQGTGA. CDR3 bases: TGTGCCAGCGCCCAGGGCCCTGGAAACACCATATATTTT. It encodes CASAQGPGNTIYF.

In nucleotides, the CDR3 is TGTGCCAGCAGCTTCCGGGGCGATACGCAGTATTTT. It translates to CASSFRGDTQYF. The V and J genes are TRBV11-2 and TRBJ2-3; D tentatively reads TRBD1 or TRBD2 (5 bases each). Germline V CDR1 and CDR2: SGHAT, FQNNGV. This CDR3 region has 12 residues. V gave up 3 bases and J gave up 6 bases, with 7 bases separating them.

The chain joins TRBV19 to TRBJ2-7, with 7 bases aligning to TRBD1. The germline gives CDR1 LNHDA, CDR2 SQIVND (reference sequence). The CDR3 has 15 residues. The junction had 7 bases not matched to a gene; V was cut back by 5 bases and J by 0 bases. This CDR3 is CASSSYRDSSYEQYF. Written as DNA, the CDR3 is TGTGCCAGTAGTTCATACCGGGACAGCTCCTACGAGCAGTACTTC.

This clonotype was detected ten times or more. The chain links TRBV7-2 to TRBJ1-1; D remains unclear. This CDR3 is 12 amino acids long. V was trimmed by 6 bases and J by 11 bases, leaving 16 bases between them. Germline CDR1 and CDR2: SGHTA and FQGNSA. CDR3 sequence: CASSFSSTRAFF. Here the CDR3 DNA reads TGTGCCAGCAGTTTCTCATCCACGCGGGCTTTCTTT.

The chain has TRBV20-1 and TRBJ1-5; no definite D call. This CDR3 has 8 amino acids. V was clipped by 4 bases and J by 10 bases, with 2 bases between them. From germline, CDR1 is DFQATT and CDR2 SNEGSKA (reference sequence). CDR3 sequence: CSATPQHF. Written as DNA, the CDR3 is TGCAGTGCTACCCCCCAGCATTTT.

The sample holds many counts of this clonotype. This chain links TRBV4-2 with TRBJ2-5, with unresolved D. Germline CDR1 reads LGHNA; CDR2 reads YNFKEQ. With 1 base removed from V and 5 bases from J, the gap between germline ends came to 14 bases. This CDR3 contains 15 residues. The CDR3 spells CASSQASSLGETQYF. In DNA, the CDR3 is TGTGCCAGCAGCCAAGCTTCCTCACTGGGGGAGACCCAGTACTTC.

Many counts were recorded for this clonotype. This chain uses TRBV6-5 with TRBJ1-1, with 8 bases aligning to TRBD1. V shed 8 bases, J shed 4 bases, and the junction held 9 bases outside the gene matches. Per germline, CDR1 MNHEY and CDR2 SVGAGI. This CDR3 is built from 14 residues. CDR3 DNA: TGTGCCAGCTGGACAGGGAGGAGTGGCACTGAAGCTTTCTTT. It encodes CASWTGRSGTEAFF.

This rearrangement joins TRBV6-5 to TRBJ2-7; 7 positions agree with TRBD1. Trimming cost V 2 bases and J 0 bases; bases outside gene matches: 7. This CDR3 comprises 16 residues. Germline CDR1 is MNHEY and CDR2 is SVGAGI. The CDR3 sequence: CASSYGGQASSYEQYF. The CDR3 DNA is TGTGCCAGCAGTTACGGAGGACAGGCAAGCTCCTACGAGCAGTACTTC.

This clonotype has only a few counts. The J gene is TRBJ1-2, the V gene TRBV2; 9 bases map to TRBD1. Germline trimming cut 5 bases from V and 5 bases from J; bases unmatched to any gene: 12. This CDR3 is built from 16 residues. Germline V lookup: CDR1 SNHLY, CDR2 FYNNEI. The CDR3 nucleotides are TGTGCCAGCAGTCTTTTCTCCGGACAGGGGACTTATGGCTACACCTTC. It yields the protein CASSLFSGQGTYGYTF.

This clonotype was seen repeatedly, ten times or more. The chain is built from TRBV7-3 and TRBJ1-2; D remains unclear. Germline V gene lookup returns CDR1 SGHTA and CDR2 FQGTGA. The germline V and J ends were trimmed by 5 bases and 1 base, with 11 bases remaining between them. The CDR3 extends over 14 amino acids. Here the CDR3 DNA reads TGTGCCAGCAGCCCGGCGCCGGGTAACTATGGCTACACCTTC. As protein: CASSPAPGNYGYTF.

This clonotype was seen only a few times. The chain uses TRBV6-1 and TRBJ1-6; tentatively, D is TRBD1 (5 bases). CDR1 MNHNS and CDR2 SASEGT come from the germline V gene. The CDR3 length is 15 residues. V was trimmed by 5 bases and J by 7 bases, leaving 15 bases between them. The CDR3 DNA sequence: TGTGCCAGCAGTCCACCCAGGGAGAAGAATTCACCCCTCCACTTT. Encoded protein: CASSPPREKNSPLHF.

This clonotype was recorded at least ten times. The rearrangement joins TRBV7-2 to TRBJ2-6, with D hard to call. Germline CDR1 and CDR2: SGHTA and FQGNSA. This CDR3 comprises 16 residues. V lost 4 bases and J lost 0, with 10 bases in between. Written as DNA, the CDR3 is TGTGCCAGCAGCTCCTTTCGGCTCTCTGGGGCCAACGTCCTGACTTTC. It translates to CASSSFRLSGANVLTF.

The V call is TRBV5-1, the J call TRBJ2-7, with 10 bases that match TRBD2. CDR1 SGHRS and CDR2 YFSETQ come from the germline V gene. The CDR3 sequence is 17 residues long. Unmatched junction bases numbered 15, after V lost 4 bases and J lost 5 bases. Here the CDR3 DNA reads TGCGCCAGCAGCCCCTGGCTAGCGGGAGAGTTGTTCAACGAGCAGTACTTC. Translated, it gives CASSPWLAGELFNEQYF.

This clonotype showed up many times. CDR3 nucleotide sequence: TGCAGTGCGAAGACCGGGACAGGGAGAAATCAGCCCCAGCATTTT. Its protein is CSAKTGTGRNQPQHF. The V gene is TRBV20-1, the J gene TRBJ1-5, with 9 bases aligning to TRBD1. The germline gives CDR1 DFQATT, CDR2 SNEGSKA (reference sequence). Trimming cost V 6 bases and J 4 bases; bases outside gene matches: 10. The length of the CDR3 is 15 residues.

J is TRBJ1-2 and V is TRBV29-1; TRBD1 matches at 7 bases. Trimming at V came to 5 bases and at J to 0 bases, leaving 3 bases not matched to a gene. The germline V gene has CDR1 SQVTM and CDR2 ANQGSEA. This CDR3 is 13 amino acids long. In nucleotides, the CDR3 is TGCAGCGTTCACGGGACAGCTAACTATGGCTACACCTTC. This sequence encodes CSVHGTANYGYTF. The full variable domain, in which reference TRBV29-1 and TRBJ1-2 provide the parts outside the CDR3, is SAVISQKPSRDICQRGTSLTIQCQVDSQVTMMFWYRQQPGQSLTLIATANQGSEATYESGFVIDKFPISRPNLTFSTLTVSNMSPEDSSIYLCSVHGTANYGYTFGSGTRLTVV.